This T cell receptor beta chain emerged from a study of T cell responses to AZD1222 COVID-19 vaccine. With regard to this clone: What it binds is not known.

Second doses at about 4 or about 12 weeks were pooled. Study-level results: Clonal diversity was possibly underestimated, and white British individuals and females predominated among donors.

Assay used: immunoSEQ multiplex PCR; TCRdb lists only in-frame clones, some missing. This table has approximately 150,000 clones, roughly 86% appearing once. V was clipped by 1 base and J by 7 bases; unmatched bases: 4. The germline gives CDR1 SGHVS, CDR2 FNYEAQ. This CDR3 is 15 amino acids long. This chain uses TRBV7-6 with TRBJ1-6; 7 bases match TRBD1. Sequencing was performed on peripheral blood, taken 28 days after the second AZD1222 dose. The clonotype comes from an adult who received the AZD1222 COVID-19 vaccine. CDR3 amino acids: CASSLGDSQNSPLHF. The CDR3 region has the DNA TGTGCCAGCAGCTTAGGGGACAGCCAGAATTCACCCCTCCACTTT.